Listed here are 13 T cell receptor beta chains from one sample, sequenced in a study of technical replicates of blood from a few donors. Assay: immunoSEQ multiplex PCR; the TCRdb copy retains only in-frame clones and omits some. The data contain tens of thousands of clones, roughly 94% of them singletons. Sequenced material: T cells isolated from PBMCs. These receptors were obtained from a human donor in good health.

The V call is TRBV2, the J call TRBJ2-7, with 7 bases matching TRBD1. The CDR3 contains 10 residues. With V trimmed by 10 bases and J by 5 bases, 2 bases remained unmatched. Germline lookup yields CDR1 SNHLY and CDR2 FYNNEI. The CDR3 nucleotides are TGTGCCACCACAGGGGACGAGCAGTACTTC. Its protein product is CATTGDEQYF.

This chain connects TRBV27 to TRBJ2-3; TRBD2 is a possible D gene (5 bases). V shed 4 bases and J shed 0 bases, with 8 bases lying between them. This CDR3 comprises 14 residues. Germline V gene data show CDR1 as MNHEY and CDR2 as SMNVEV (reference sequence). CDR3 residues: CASSSRGSTDTQYF. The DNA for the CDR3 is TGTGCCAGCAGTTCACGGGGTAGCACAGATACGCAGTATTTT.

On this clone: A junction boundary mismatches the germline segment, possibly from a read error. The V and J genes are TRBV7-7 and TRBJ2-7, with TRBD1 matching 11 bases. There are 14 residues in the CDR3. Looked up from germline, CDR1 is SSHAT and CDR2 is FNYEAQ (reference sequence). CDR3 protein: CASSPGQGGYEQYF. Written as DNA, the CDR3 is TGTGCTAGCAGCCCGGGACAGGGGGGATACGAGCAGTACTTC.

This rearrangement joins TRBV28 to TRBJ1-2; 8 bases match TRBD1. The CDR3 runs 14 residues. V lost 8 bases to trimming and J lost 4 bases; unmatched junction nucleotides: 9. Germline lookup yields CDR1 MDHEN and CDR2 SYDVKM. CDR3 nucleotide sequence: TGTGCCAGCCGTGCGGACAGGGAGGGCTATGGCTACACCTTC. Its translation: CASRADREGYGYTF.

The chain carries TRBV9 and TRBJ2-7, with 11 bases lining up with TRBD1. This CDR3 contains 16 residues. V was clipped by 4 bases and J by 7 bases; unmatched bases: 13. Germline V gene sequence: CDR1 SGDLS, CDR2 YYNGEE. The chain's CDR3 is CASSPWPGTGGGEQYF. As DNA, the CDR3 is TGTGCCAGCAGCCCGTGGCCCGGGACAGGGGGTGGAGAGCAGTACTTC.

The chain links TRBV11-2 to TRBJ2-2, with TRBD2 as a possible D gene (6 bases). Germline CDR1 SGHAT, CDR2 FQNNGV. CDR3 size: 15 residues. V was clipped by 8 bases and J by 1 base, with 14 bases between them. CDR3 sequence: CASEGGGMNTGELFF. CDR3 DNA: TGTGCCAGCGAGGGAGGTGGGATGAACACCGGGGAGCTGTTTTTT.

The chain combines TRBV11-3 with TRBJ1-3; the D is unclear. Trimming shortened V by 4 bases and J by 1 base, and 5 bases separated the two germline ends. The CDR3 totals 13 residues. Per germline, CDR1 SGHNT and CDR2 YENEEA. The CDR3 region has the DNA TGTGCCAGCAGCTCCCAATCTGGAAACACCATATATTTT. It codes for CASSSQSGNTIYF.

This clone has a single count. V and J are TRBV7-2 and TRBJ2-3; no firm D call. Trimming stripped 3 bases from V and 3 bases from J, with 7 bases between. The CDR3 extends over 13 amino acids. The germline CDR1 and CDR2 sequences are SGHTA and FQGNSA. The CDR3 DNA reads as TGTGCCAGCAGCTTCGAAGCAACAGATACGCAGTATTTT. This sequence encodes CASSFEATDTQYF.

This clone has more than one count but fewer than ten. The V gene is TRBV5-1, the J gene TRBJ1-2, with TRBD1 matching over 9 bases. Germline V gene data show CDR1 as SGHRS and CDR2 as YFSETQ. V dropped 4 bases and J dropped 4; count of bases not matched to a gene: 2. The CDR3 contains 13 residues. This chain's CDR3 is CASSGTGIYGYTF. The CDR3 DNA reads TGCGCCAGCAGCGGGACAGGGATCTATGGCTACACCTTC.

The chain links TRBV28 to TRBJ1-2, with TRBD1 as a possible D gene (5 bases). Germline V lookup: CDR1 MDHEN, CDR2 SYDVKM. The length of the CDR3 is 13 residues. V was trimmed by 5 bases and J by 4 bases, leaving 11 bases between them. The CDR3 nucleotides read TGTGCCAGCAGTCCCAGGGTGATCTATGGCTACACCTTC. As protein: CASSPRVIYGYTF.

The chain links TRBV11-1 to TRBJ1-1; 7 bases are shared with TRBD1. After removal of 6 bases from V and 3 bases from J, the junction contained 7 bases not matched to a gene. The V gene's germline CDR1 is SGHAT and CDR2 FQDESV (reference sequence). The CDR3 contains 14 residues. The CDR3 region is CASSSGTVDTEAFF. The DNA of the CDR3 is TGTGCCAGCAGTTCCGGGACAGTGGACACTGAAGCTTTCTTT.

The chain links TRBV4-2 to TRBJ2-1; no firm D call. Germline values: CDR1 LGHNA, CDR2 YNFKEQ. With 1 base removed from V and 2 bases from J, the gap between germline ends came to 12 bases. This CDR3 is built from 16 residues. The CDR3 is CASSQVNGLTYNEQFF. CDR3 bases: TGTGCCAGCAGCCAAGTCAACGGGTTAACCTACAATGAGCAGTTCTTC.

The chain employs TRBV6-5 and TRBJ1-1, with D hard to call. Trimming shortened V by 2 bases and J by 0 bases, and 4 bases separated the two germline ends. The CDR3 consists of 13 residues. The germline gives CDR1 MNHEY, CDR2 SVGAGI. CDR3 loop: CASSYVVNTEAFF. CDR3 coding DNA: TGTGCCAGCAGTTACGTAGTGAACACTGAAGCTTTCTTT.